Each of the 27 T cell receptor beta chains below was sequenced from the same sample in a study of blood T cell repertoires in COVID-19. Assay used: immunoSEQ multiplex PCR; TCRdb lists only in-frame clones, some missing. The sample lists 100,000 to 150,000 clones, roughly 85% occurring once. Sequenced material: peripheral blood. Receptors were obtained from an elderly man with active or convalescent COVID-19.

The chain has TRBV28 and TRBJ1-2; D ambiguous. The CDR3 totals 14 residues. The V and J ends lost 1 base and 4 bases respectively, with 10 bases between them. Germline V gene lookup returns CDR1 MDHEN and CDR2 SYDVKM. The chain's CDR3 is CASSLLQSGYGYTF. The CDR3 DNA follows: TGTGCCAGCAGTTTATTACAGTCTGGCTATGGCTACACCTTC.

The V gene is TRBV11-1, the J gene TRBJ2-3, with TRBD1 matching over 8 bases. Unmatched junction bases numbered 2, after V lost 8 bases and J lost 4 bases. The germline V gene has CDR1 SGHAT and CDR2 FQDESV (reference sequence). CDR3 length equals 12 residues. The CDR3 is CASGQGPDTQYF. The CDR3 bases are TGTGCCAGCGGACAGGGTCCAGATACGCAGTATTTT.

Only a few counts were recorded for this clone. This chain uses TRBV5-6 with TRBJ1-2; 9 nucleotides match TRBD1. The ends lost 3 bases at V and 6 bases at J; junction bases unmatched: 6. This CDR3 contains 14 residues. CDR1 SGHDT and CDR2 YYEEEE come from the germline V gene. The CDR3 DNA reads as TGTGCCAGCAGCTGGGGACAGGGATCCGATGGCTACACCTTC. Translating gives CASSWGQGSDGYTF.

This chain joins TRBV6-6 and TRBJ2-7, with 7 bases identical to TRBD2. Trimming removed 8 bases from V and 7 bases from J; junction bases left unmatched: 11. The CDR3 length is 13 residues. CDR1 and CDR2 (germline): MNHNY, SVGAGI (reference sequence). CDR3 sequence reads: CASAREAPGEQYF. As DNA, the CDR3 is TGTGCCAGCGCCCGGGAGGCCCCGGGGGAGCAGTACTTC.

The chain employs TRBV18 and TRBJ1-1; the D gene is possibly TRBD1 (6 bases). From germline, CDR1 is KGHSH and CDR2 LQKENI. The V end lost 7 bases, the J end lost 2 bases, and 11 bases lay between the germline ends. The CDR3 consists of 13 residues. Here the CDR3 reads CASLQGSNTEAFF. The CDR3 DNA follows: TGTGCCAGCTTACAGGGCTCCAACACTGAAGCTTTCTTT.

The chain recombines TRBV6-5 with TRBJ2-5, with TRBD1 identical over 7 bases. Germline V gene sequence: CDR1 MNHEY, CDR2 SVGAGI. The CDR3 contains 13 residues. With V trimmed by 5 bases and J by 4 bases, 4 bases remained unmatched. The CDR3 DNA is TGTGCCAGCAGTAGTAGGGGGCGAGAGACCCAGTACTTC. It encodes CASSSRGRETQYF.

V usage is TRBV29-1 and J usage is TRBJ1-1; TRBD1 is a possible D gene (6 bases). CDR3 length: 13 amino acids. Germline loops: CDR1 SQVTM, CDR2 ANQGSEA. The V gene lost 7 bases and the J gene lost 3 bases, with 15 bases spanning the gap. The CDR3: CSGVRSGDTEAFF. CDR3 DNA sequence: TGCAGCGGGGTTCGGTCAGGGGACACTGAAGCTTTCTTT.

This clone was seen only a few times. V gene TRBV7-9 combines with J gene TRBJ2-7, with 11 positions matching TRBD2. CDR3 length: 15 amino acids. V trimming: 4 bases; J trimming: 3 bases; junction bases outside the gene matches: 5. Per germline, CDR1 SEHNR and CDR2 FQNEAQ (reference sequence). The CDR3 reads CASSYSGTSGYEQYF. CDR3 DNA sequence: TGTGCCAGCAGCTACTCCGGGACTAGCGGCTACGAGCAGTACTTC.

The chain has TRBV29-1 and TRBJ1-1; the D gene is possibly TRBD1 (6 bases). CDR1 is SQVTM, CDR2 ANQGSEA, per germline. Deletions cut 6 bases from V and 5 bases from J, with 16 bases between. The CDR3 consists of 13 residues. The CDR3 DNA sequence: TGCAGCGTCGCGAGGGGGGGAGTTACTGAAGCTTTCTTT. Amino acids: CSVARGGVTEAFF.

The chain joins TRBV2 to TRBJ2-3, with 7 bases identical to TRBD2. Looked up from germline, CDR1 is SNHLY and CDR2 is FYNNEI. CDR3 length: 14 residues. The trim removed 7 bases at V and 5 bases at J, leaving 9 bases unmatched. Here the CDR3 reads CASTPREGRDTQYF. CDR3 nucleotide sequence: TGTGCCAGCACCCCCAGGGAGGGAAGAGATACGCAGTATTTT.

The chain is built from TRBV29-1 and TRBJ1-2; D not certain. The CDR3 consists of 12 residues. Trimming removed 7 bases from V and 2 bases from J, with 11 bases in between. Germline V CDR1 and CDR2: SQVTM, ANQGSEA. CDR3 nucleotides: TGCAGCGCCCAAGGAGGAAACTATGGCTACACCTTC. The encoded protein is CSAQGGNYGYTF.

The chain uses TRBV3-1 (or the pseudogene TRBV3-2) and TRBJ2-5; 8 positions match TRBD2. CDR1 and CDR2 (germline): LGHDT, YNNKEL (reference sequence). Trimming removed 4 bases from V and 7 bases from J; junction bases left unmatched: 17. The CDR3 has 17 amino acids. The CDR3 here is CASSPPELLADGGTQYF. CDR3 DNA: TGTGCCAGCAGCCCCCCAGAGCTACTAGCGGATGGCGGGACCCAGTACTTC.

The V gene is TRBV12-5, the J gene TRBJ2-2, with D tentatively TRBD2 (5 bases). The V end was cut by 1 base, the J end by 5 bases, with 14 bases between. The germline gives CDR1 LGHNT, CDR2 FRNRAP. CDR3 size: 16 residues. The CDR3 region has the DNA TGTGCTAGTGGTTTGGCCTCGGGGATGGGGACCGGGGAGCTGTTTTTT. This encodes CASGLASGMGTGELFF.

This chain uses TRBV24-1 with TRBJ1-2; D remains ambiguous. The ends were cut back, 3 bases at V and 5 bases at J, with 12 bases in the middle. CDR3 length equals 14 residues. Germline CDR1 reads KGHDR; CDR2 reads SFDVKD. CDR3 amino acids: CATSDSGLRYGYTF. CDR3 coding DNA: TGTGCCACCAGTGATAGTGGGCTCAGATATGGCTACACCTTC.

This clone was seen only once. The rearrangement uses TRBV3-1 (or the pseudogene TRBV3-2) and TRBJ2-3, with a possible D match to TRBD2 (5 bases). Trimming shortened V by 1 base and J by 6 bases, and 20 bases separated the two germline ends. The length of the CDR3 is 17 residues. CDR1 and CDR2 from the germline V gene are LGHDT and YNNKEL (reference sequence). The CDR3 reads CASSQGYWRTREDTQYF. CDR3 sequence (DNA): TGTGCCAGCAGCCAAGGGTACTGGCGAACAAGGGAGGATACGCAGTATTTT.

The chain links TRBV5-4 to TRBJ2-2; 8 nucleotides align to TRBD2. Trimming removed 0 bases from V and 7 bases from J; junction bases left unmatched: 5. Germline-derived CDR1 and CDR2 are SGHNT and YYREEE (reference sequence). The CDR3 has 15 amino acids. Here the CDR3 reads CASSLGAGANGELFF. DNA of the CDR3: TGTGCCAGCAGCTTGGGAGCGGGAGCCAACGGGGAGCTGTTTTTT.

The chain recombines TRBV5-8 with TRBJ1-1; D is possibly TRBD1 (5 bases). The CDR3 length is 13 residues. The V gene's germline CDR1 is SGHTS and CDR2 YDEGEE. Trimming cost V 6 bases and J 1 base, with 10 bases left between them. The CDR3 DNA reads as TGTGCCAGCAACTGGGGCGCGAACACTGAAGCTTTCTTT. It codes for CASNWGANTEAFF.

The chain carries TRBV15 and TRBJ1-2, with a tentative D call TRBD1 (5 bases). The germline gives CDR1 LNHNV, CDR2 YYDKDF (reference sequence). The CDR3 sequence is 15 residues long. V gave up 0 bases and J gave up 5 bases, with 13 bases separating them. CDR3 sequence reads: CATSRDRVSNYGYTF. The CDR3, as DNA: TGTGCCACCAGCAGAGACAGGGTTTCCAATTATGGCTACACCTTC. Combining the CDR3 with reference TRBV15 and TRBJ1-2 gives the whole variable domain DAMVIQNPRYQVTQFGKPVTLSCSQTLNHNVMYWYQQKSSQAPKLLFHYYDKDFNNEADTPDNFQSRRPNTSFCFLDIRSPGLGDTAMYLCATSRDRVSNYGYTFGSGTRLTVV.

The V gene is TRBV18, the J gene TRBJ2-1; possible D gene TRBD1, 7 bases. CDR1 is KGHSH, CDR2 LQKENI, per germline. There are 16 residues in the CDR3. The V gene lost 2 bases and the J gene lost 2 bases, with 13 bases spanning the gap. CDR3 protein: CASSPYQGGTYNEQFF. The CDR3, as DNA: TGTGCCAGCTCACCATACCAGGGGGGCACCTACAATGAGCAGTTCTTC.

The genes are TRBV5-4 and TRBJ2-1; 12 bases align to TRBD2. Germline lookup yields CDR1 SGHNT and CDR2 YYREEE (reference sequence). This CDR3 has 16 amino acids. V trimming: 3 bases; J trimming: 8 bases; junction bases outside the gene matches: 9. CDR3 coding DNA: TGTGCCAGCAGCTCGCCGGGACTAGCGGGTTCCCATGAGCAGTTCTTC. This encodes CASSSPGLAGSHEQFF.

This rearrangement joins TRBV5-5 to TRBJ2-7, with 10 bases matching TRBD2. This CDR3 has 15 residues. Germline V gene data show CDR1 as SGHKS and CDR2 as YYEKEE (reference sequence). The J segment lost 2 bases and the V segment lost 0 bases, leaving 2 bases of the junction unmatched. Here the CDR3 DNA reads TGTGCCAGCAGCTTGGCCCTAGCGGGGGCCTACGAGCAGTACTTC. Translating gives CASSLALAGAYEQYF. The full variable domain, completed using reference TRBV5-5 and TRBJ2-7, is DAGVTQSPTHLIKTRGQQVTLRCSPISGHKSVSWYQQVLGQGPQFIFQYYEKEERGRGNFPDRFSARQFPNYSSELNVNALLLGDSALYLCASSLALAGAYEQYFGPGTRLTVT.

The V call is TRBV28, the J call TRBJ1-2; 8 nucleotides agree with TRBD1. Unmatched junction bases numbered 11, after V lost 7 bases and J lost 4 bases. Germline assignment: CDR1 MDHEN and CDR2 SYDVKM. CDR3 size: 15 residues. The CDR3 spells CASILGQGVSYGYTF. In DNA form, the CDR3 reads TGTGCCAGCATTCTCGGACAGGGAGTGAGCTATGGCTACACCTTC.

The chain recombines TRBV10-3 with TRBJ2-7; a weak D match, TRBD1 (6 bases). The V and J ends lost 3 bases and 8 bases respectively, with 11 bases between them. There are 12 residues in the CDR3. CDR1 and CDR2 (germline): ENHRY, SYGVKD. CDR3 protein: CAISDKGVQQYF. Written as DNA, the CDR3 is TGTGCCATCAGTGATAAGGGGGTCCAGCAGTACTTC.

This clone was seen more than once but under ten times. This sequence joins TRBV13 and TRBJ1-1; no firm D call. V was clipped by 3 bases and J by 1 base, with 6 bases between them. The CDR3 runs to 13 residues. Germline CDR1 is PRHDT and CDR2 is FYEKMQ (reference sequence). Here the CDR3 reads CASSLSRNTEAFF. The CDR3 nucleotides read TGTGCCAGCAGCTTGTCTAGGAACACTGAAGCTTTCTTT.

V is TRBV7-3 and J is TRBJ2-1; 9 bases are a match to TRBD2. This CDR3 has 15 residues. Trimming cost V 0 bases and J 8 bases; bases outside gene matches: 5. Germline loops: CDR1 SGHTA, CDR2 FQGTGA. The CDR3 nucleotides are TGTGCCAGCAGCTTAACCGCGGGAGGGCCCCATGAGCAGTTCTTC. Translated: CASSLTAGGPHEQFF.

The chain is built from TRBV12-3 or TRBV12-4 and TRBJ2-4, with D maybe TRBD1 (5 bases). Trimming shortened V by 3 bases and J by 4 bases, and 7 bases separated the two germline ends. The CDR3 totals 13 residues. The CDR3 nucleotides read TGTGCCAGCAGTTTTACAGGAAAAAACATTCAGTACTTC. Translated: CASSFTGKNIQYF.

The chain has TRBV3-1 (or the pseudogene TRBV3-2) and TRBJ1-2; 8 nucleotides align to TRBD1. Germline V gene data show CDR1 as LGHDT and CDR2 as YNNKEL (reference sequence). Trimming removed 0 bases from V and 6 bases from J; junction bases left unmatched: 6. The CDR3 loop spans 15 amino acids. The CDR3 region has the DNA TGTGCCAGCAGCCAAGACGCAGGGGGCGCAAATGGCTACACCTTC. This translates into CASSQDAGGANGYTF.